Detailed here is one TCR beta chain. In the study's own analysis: Estimation of nucleated cell counts was performed using reference gene primer amplification. Assay used: immunoSEQ multiplex PCR; TCRdb lists only in-frame clones, some missing. For V, J and clone size, that table is used; D and trimming come from the DNA. The sample holds about 240,000 clones; roughly nine tenths are singletons and the top ten take 6.2%. This record comes from a study of blood T cell repertoires in COVID-19. In the study overall: From the United States, Italy and Spain came samples of acute and convalescent COVID-19. T cells, B-cell-depleted T cells, or PBMCs supplied cDNA or gDNA.

The sequenced sample consisted of peripheral blood. The TCR sequence derives from a man in his sixties with acute or convalescent COVID-19.

CDR3 DNA sequence: TGTGCCAGCAGCTTGACGCAGGGAACGAAAGGCTACACCTTC. Its protein is CASSLTQGTKGYTF. The rearrangement uses TRBV11-3 and TRBJ1-2; a possible D gene is TRBD1 (5 bases). V gave up 3 bases and J gave up 8 bases, with 16 bases separating them. CDR1 SGHNT and CDR2 YENEEA come from the germline V gene. The CDR3 contains 14 residues.